The rows below give T cell receptor beta chains drawn from one sample of a study of blood T cells in healthy people across ages. MiXCR, run by TCRdb on the 5' RACE reads, gives a single entry per CDR3 protein. The data hold 790,000 or so distinct CDR3 sequences, with approximately 53% observed a single time. Input material: blood. The receptors come from a man in his forties or fifties in good health. The CDR3 runs from the conserved cysteine through the conserved F or W. Each record gives: J gene, V gene, clone size, D gene, CDR3 DNA, CDR3 protein. A D gene is named only where the DNA matches it firmly. Clone size is not always given. Where it is, it says once, few, many or a class for expanded clones.

TRBJ1-1 | TRBV7-9 | NA | NA | TGTGCCAGCAGCCGTGAGGGGGTTTTAGAAGCTTTCTTT | CASSREGVLEAFF
TRBJ2-7 | TRBV27 | few | NA | TGTGCCAGCAGTCCCCTAGGACAGTCCTACGAGCAGTACTTC | CASSPLGQSYEQYF
TRBJ2-5 | TRBV10-3 | NA | NA | TGTGCCATCTCGTCCCGGAATAGTTCGGGCGGCTACTACGTGCAGTACTTC | CAISSRNSSGGYYVQYF
TRBJ2-5 | TRBV7-2 | few | NA | TGTGCCAGCAGCTCTGGGCCCTCGCGTCAAGAGACCCAGTACTTC | CASSSGPSRQETQYF
TRBJ1-1 | TRBV27 | NA | TRBD1 | TGTGCCAGCAGTCTAACAGGGGTCACTGAAGCTTTCTTT | CASSLTGVTEAFF
TRBJ2-5 | TRBV29-1 | few | TRBD2 | TGCAGCTTGGCCATAGCGGGAGGTTTGGAGACCCAGTACTTC | CSLAIAGGLETQYF
TRBJ1-5 | TRBV30 | NA | NA | TGTGCCTGGAGCCCCGACAAGTATAGCAATCAGCCCCAGCATTTT | CAWSPDKYSNQPQHF
TRBJ2-4 | TRBV21-1 | few | NA | TGTGCCAGCAGCACACCGGGCCTAAAGCGGGGGGGCTTTGGTTCCCTCGGCAAAAACATTCAGTACTTC | CASSTPGLKRGGFGSLGKNIQYF
TRBJ2-1 | TRBV7-7 | NA | NA | TGTGCCAGCAGCGCGGACAGCGACAATGAGCAGTTCTTC | CASSADSDNEQFF
TRBJ2-5 | TRBV29-1 | few | TRBD1 | TGCAGCGTTTTCGGGACAGTAAATAAAGAGACCCAGTACTTC | CSVFGTVNKETQYF
TRBJ2-5 | TRBV10-3 | NA | TRBD2 | TGTGCCATCAGTGGTAGCGGGAGGCGAGAGACCCAGTACTTC | CAISGSGRRETQYF
TRBJ2-5 | TRBV7-9 | NA | TRBD2 | TGTGCCAGCAGCACTAGCGAGCAAGAGACCCAGTACTTC | CASSTSEQETQYF
TRBJ2-1 | TRBV7-3 | NA | TRBD2 | TGTGCCAGCAGCTTCGGGACTAGTCTGAGCAATGAGCAGTTCTTC | CASSFGTSLSNEQFF
TRBJ2-3 | TRBV7-9 | NA | NA | TGTGCCAGCAGCTTAGGTAAACGGGACGTTGCCACAGATACGCAGTATTTT | CASSLGKRDVATDTQYF
TRBJ2-1 | TRBV28 | NA | TRBD2 | TGTGCCAGCAGTTTCAGTAGCGGGAGGGCCGGCAATGAGCAGTTCTTC | CASSFSSGRAGNEQFF
TRBJ2-1 | TRBV7-9 | NA | NA | TGTGCCAGCAGTCGCGACAGCCGTGAGCAGTTCTTC | CASSRDSREQFF
TRBJ2-7 | TRBV27 | NA | NA | TGTGCCAGCAGTTTCGACAGTAAGACTTCCTACGAGCAGTACTTC | CASSFDSKTSYEQYF
TRBJ1-2 | TRBV28 | few | NA | TGTGCCAGCAGTTTTAAAGGCAGGGTTCTCTATGGCTACACCTTC | CASSFKGRVLYGYTF
TRBJ2-7 | TRBV20-1 | NA | NA | TGCAGTGCTCTGACCGGGGGTAGTTCCTACAATGAGCAGTACTTC | CSALTGGSSYNEQYF
TRBJ2-7 | TRBV21-1 | NA | NA | TGTGCCAGCAGCAAAGACGTAACTGGGGGTTGCTACGAGCAGTACTTC | CASSKDVTGGCYEQYF
TRBJ2-5 | TRBV7-9 | once | NA | TGTGCCAGCAGAATCGGACAAGAAGAAGAGACCCAGTACTTC | CASRIGQEEETQYF
TRBJ2-5 | TRBV6-2/TRBV6-3 | NA | TRBD1 | TGTGCCAGCAGACGGACAGGGACGGAAGAGCGGTACTTC | CASRRTGTEERYF
TRBJ2-7 | TRBV5-1 | NA | TRBD2 | TGCGCCAGCAGCCCGGGACTAGCGGGAGGGCTCGAGCAGTACTTC | CASSPGLAGGLEQYF
TRBJ2-7 | TRBV20-1 | NA | NA | TGCAGTGCCCCGGACACAGCAACCATCTCCTACGAGCAGTACTTC | CSAPDTATISYEQYF
TRBJ2-2 | TRBV6-2/TRBV6-3 | NA | TRBD2 | TGTGCCAGCAGCCCTCATGGACTAGCGGGGAACACCGGGGAGCTGTTTTTT | CASSPHGLAGNTGELFF
TRBJ2-4 | TRBV11-3 | once | NA | TGTGCCAGCAGCTTAGATCTCGGTGGGGGTGTGAACATTCAGTACTTC | CASSLDLGGGVNIQYF
TRBJ2-3 | TRBV11-3 | NA | TRBD2 | TGTGCCAGCAGCTTACGACCGGGGGGATATACGCAGTATTTT | CASSLRPGGYTQYF
TRBJ1-5 | TRBV28 | NA | NA | TGTGCCAGCAGTTTGGCTGGGGGGGATCAGCCCCAGCATTTT | CASSLAGGDQPQHF
TRBJ2-1 | TRBV7-2 | NA | TRBD2 | TGTGCCAGCAGCTCCACGGGACTAAACCACAATGAGCAGTTCTTC | CASSSTGLNHNEQFF
TRBJ2-3 | TRBV12-3/TRBV12-4 | NA | NA | TGTGCCAGCAGCCTTAGGGATATGCAGTATTTT | CASSLRDMQYF
TRBJ2-7 | TRBV12-3/TRBV12-4 | NA | NA | TGTGCCAGCAGTCCCTCCATGGGGTACGAGCAGTACTTC | CASSPSMGYEQYF
TRBJ2-4 | TRBV5-6 | NA | NA | TGTGCCAGCAACCTTCAGGGAGCCAAAAACATTCAGTACTTC | CASNLQGAKNIQYF
TRBJ2-5 | TRBV6-1 | NA | NA | TGTGCCAGCTGGAACATCGCTGGGGAGCAGTACTTC | CASWNIAGEQYF
TRBJ2-1 | TRBV14 | NA | NA | TGTGCCAGCAGCCCCATGGGGGCGGGGGTGGATGAGCAGTTCTTC | CASSPMGAGVDEQFF
TRBJ2-5 | TRBV12-3/TRBV12-4 | NA | TRBD2 | TGTGCCAGCGGTATAGGAGCGGGAGGCAACCAAGAGACCCAGTACTTC | CASGIGAGGNQETQYF
TRBJ1-4 | TRBV4-2 | NA | NA | TGTGCCAGCAGCCAAGATGGGAGGTCCGGGGCTAATGAAAAACTGTTTTTT | CASSQDGRSGANEKLFF
TRBJ2-3 | TRBV29-1 | NA | NA | TGCAGCGTTGAAGGCGGGGCCCCAAGCACAGATACGCAGTATTTT | CSVEGGAPSTDTQYF
TRBJ2-1 | TRBV28 | few | NA | TGTGCCAGCAGTTCCAGCGGTAGGCCCCACAATGAGCAGTTCTTC | CASSSSGRPHNEQFF
TRBJ2-3 | TRBV20-1 | NA | TRBD1 | TGCAGTGCTAGTGTGGGACAGGGACCTTTAGTCTCAGATACGCAGTATTTT | CSASVGQGPLVSDTQYF
TRBJ2-5 | TRBV3-1 | NA | NA | TGTGCCAGCAGCCAATACGGGTCGCAAGAGACCCAGTACTTC | CASSQYGSQETQYF
TRBJ2-3 | TRBV4-3 | once | NA | TGCGCCAGCAGCCAAGATTCTTTGGGCGGGGTACTCACAGATACGCAGTATTTT | CASSQDSLGGVLTDTQYF
TRBJ1-5 | TRBV6-5 | NA | TRBD1 | TGTGCCAGCAGTTCTATTTCCACAGGGGCCGCCCATCAGCCCCAGCATTTT | CASSSISTGAAHQPQHF
TRBJ1-1 | TRBV7-2 | NA | NA | TGTGCCAGCAGCCCAGGAGGCTCGAACACTGAAGCTTTCTTT | CASSPGGSNTEAFF
TRBJ2-5 | TRBV7-2 | NA | NA | TGTGCCAGCAGTCGGGATTTCTACAATGAGCAGTACTTC | CASSRDFYNEQYF
TRBJ1-6 | TRBV10-3 | NA | NA | TGTGCCATCAGTGAGGAAGTTTCTGGATCCTATAATTCACCCCTCCACTTT | CAISEEVSGSYNSPLHF
TRBJ1-2 | TRBV20-1 | NA | NA | TGCAGTGCTAGAGGCCAGGTTAACTATGGCTACACCTTC | CSARGQVNYGYTF
TRBJ2-4 | TRBV6-2/TRBV6-3 | NA | TRBD1 | TGTGCCAGCAGCAAGACAGGGGTTAGCAAAAACATTCAGTACTTC | CASSKTGVSKNIQYF
TRBJ2-1 | TRBV6-6 | few | TRBD2 | TGTGCCAGCAGTAGTAGCGGGGGGATCGATGAGCAGTTCTTC | CASSSSGGIDEQFF
TRBJ2-7 | TRBV4-3 | NA | NA | TGCGCCAGCAGCCAAGAAGTAAGGCTGTTCTCCTACGAGCAGTACTTC | CASSQEVRLFSYEQYF
TRBJ2-1 | TRBV29-1 | NA | NA | TGCAGCGTCCTACCAGGGCGTTACGAGCAGTTCTTC | CSVLPGRYEQFF
TRBJ2-6 | TRBV7-3 | NA | NA | TGTGCCAGCAGCTTGGGCCAGGGGAACTCTGGGGCCAACGTCCTGACTTTC | CASSLGQGNSGANVLTF
TRBJ2-1 | TRBV6-2/TRBV6-3 | NA | TRBD1 | TGTGCCAGCAGTTCACCTGAGACAGGGCCGTACAATGAGCAGTTCTTC | CASSSPETGPYNEQFF
TRBJ2-5 | TRBV7-2 | NA | NA | TGTGCCAGCAGCCAACGTGGGGGTCATCAAGAGACCCAGTACTTC | CASSQRGGHQETQYF
TRBJ2-7 | TRBV5-5 | few | TRBD2 | TGTGCCAGCAGCTTTCGAACCCGGGTAGCGGGAGGCGGCTACGAGCAGTACTTC | CASSFRTRVAGGGYEQYF